The 18 T cell receptor beta chains given below trace back to one sample, sequenced in a study of cytomegalovirus exposure and HLA in healthy donors. PCR used 60 Vbeta primers and 13 Jbeta primers. TCRdb's table, derived via immunoSEQ multiplex PCR, lists solely in-frame clones and lacks some. Of roughly 180,000 clones in the sample, about 75% are singletons; the top ten hold approximately 2.4%. Sequencing input: PBMCs. The receptors shown here come from a female donor in good health and CMV-seronegative.

The chain has TRBV11-1 and TRBJ2-1; 9 bases match TRBD2. Per the germline V gene, CDR1 is SGHAT and CDR2 is FQDESV (reference sequence). The CDR3 consists of 16 residues. V lost 1 base to trimming and J lost 14 bases; unmatched junction nucleotides: 15. CDR3: CASSLEGLAGRAAEFF. The CDR3 region has the DNA TGTGCCAGCAGCTTAGAAGGTCTAGCGGGGAGGGCTGCTGAGTTCTTC.

This chain uses TRBV19 with TRBJ2-1, with TRBD1 matching 8 bases. V lost 4 bases and J lost 4; bases outside the gene matches: 9. The CDR3 is made up of 16 amino acids. Germline CDR1 LNHDA, CDR2 SQIVND (reference sequence). The CDR3 coding sequence is TGTGCCAGTAGTACCCCTGGACAGGGTAAATACAATGAGCAGTTCTTC. Translated: CASSTPGQGKYNEQFF.

A remark on this clone: This specimen includes other DNA sequences encoding the same CDR3. The V call is TRBV6-5, the J call TRBJ1-5, with D possibly TRBD1 on 5 matching bases. The CDR3 runs to 13 residues. The ends were cut back, 2 bases at V and 7 bases at J, with 9 bases in the middle. Germline V gene data show CDR1 as MNHEY and CDR2 as SVGAGI. The CDR3 coding sequence is TGTGCCAGCAGTTACAGGGGAGGACAGCCCCAGCATTTT. It translates to CASSYRGGQPQHF.

The CDR3 DNA reads as TGTGCCAGCTCCCAAAATGGGGGCTTTCAAGAGACCCAGTACTTC. Protein: CASSQNGGFQETQYF. This sequence joins TRBV18 and TRBJ2-5; maybe TRBD1 (6 bases). This CDR3 spans 15 amino acids. Germline assignment: CDR1 KGHSH and CDR2 LQKENI. V lost 6 bases and J lost 2, with 16 bases in between.

The gene calls are TRBV7-2 and TRBJ1-3; 9 bases are a match to TRBD1. Germline lookup yields CDR1 SGHTA and CDR2 FQGNSA. V lost 5 bases to trimming and J lost 6 bases; unmatched junction nucleotides: 11. This CDR3 has 16 residues. The CDR3 protein is CASSPAGTGLVNTIYF. DNA of the CDR3: TGTGCCAGCAGCCCCGCCGGGACAGGGCTTGTAAACACCATATATTTT.

V is TRBV5-4 and J is TRBJ2-7; 8 bases are shared with TRBD1. The CDR3 is 13 amino acids. Losses at the gene ends were 1 base for V and 5 bases for J; bases not matched to a gene: 2. Germline lookup yields CDR1 SGHNT and CDR2 YYREEE (reference sequence). The CDR3 bases are TGTGCCAGCAGCTTGACAGGGGGGCACGAGCAGTACTTC. It encodes CASSLTGGHEQYF.

The chain is built from TRBV27 and TRBJ1-2; a weak D match, TRBD1 (5 bases). This CDR3 is built from 13 residues. V was cut by 8 bases and J by 6 bases, with 16 bases left in between. Germline V lookup: CDR1 MNHEY, CDR2 SMNVEV (reference sequence). Written as DNA, the CDR3 is TGTGCCAGCGGGGCAACTCGCGGCCATGGCTACACCTTC. Its translation: CASGATRGHGYTF.

V is TRBV7-2 and J is TRBJ2-5; D possibly corresponds to TRBD2 (5 bases). The CDR3 is 16 amino acids. Germline V lookup: CDR1 SGHTA, CDR2 FQGNSA. V was trimmed by 6 bases and J by 5 bases, leaving 22 bases between them. CDR3: CASSPNSASLEETQYF. In DNA form, the CDR3 reads TGTGCCAGCAGTCCGAACTCGGCTAGCCTAGAGGAGACCCAGTACTTC. The whole variable domain, filled in from reference TRBV7-2 and TRBJ2-5, reads GAGVSQSPSNKVTEKGKDVELRCDPISGHTALYWYRQSLGQGLEFLIYFQGNSAPDKSGLPSDRFSAERTGGSVSTLTIQRTQQEDSAVYLCASSPNSASLEETQYFGPGTRLLVL.

The gene calls are TRBV7-9 and TRBJ2-1, with TRBD1 matching over 12 bases. With V trimmed by 3 bases and J by 5 bases, 2 bases remained unmatched. Germline V gene lookup returns CDR1 SEHNR and CDR2 FQNEAQ (reference sequence). The CDR3 length is 15 residues. CDR3 protein: CASSLGQGAHNEQFF. The DNA for the CDR3 is TGTGCCAGCAGCTTGGGACAGGGGGCCCACAATGAGCAGTTCTTC.

Concerning this clone: Other nucleotide sequences from this sample produce the same CDR3. The V call is TRBV7-9, the J call TRBJ1-2; D perhaps matches TRBD1 (5 bases). The CDR3 consists of 12 residues. Trimming stripped 1 base from V and 8 bases from J, with 8 bases between. Germline values: CDR1 SEHNR, CDR2 FQNEAQ (reference sequence). CDR3 DNA: TGTGCCAGCAGCTTAGGGGGCGGCGGCTACACCTTC. Its translation is CASSLGGGGYTF. The variable domain in full, with the rest retrieved from reference TRBV7-9 and TRBJ1-2, is DTGVSQNPRHKITKRGQNVTFRCDPISEHNRLYWYRQTLGQGPEFLTYFQNEAQLEKSRLLSDRFSAERPKGSFSTLEIQRTEQGDSAMYLCASSLGGGGYTFGSGTRLTVV.

This chain uses TRBV5-1 with TRBJ2-5, with 8 bases aligning to TRBD1. CDR1 is SGHRS, CDR2 YFSETQ, per germline. The V gene end was trimmed by 5 bases and the J gene end by 4 bases; junction bases not matched to a gene: 4. The CDR3 contains 13 residues. CDR3 coding DNA: TGCGCCAGCAGTAAGGACAGGGTAGAGACCCAGTACTTC. Protein: CASSKDRVETQYF. Using reference TRBV5-1 and TRBJ2-5 for the parts outside the CDR3, the full variable domain is KAGVTQTPRYLIKTRGQQVTLSCSPISGHRSVSWYQQTPGQGLQFLFEYFSETQRNKGNFPGRFSGRQFSNSRSEMNVSTLELGDSALYLCASSKDRVETQYFGPGTRLLVL.

The V call is TRBV18, the J call TRBJ1-1; 9 nucleotides line up with TRBD1. This CDR3 has 16 residues. Germline V gives CDR1 KGHSH, CDR2 LQKENI. Trimming removed 6 bases from V and 7 bases from J; junction bases left unmatched: 15. The CDR3 protein is CASSPRVGDRAGEAFF. The CDR3 bases are TGTGCCAGCTCGCCAAGGGTAGGGGACAGGGCTGGTGAAGCTTTCTTT.

This clone occurred once. The chain carries TRBV7-2 and TRBJ1-2; D is uncertain. The V and J ends lost 5 bases and 3 bases respectively, with 7 bases between them. Germline CDR1 reads SGHTA; CDR2 reads FQGNSA. The CDR3 spans 12 residues. The CDR3 region has the DNA TGTGCCAGCAGCCTCGGGGACTATGGCTACACCTTC. Encoded protein: CASSLGDYGYTF.

V and J are TRBV27 and TRBJ2-5; 10 bases map to TRBD1. The J call may be in error: the DNA end matches TRBJ2-7 better. The CDR3 runs to 16 residues. Germline loops: CDR1 MNHEY, CDR2 SMNVEV (reference sequence). The CDR3 DNA is TGTGCCAGCAGTTTGAGGGGGGACAGGGGCGGATACGAGCAGTACTTC. This gives the protein CASSLRGDRGGYEQYF.

The chain joins TRBV28 to TRBJ2-7, with 8 positions matching TRBD2. With 7 bases clipped from V and 2 bases from J, the junction kept 13 bases outside the gene matches. Germline V lookup: CDR1 MDHEN, CDR2 SYDVKM. This CDR3 contains 16 residues. The CDR3 is CASTGGGLAGTYEQYF. Here the CDR3 DNA reads TGTGCCAGCACCGGGGGGGGTCTAGCCGGAACCTACGAGCAGTACTTC.

This clone was counted between two and nine times. This rearrangement joins TRBV14 to TRBJ2-3; D call uncertain. This CDR3 has 15 residues. Germline loops: CDR1 SGHDN, CDR2 FVKESK. The germline V and J ends were trimmed by 4 bases and 0 bases, with 11 bases remaining between them. The CDR3 coding sequence is TGTGCCAGCAGCCCCGTTTTGACTAGCACAGATACGCAGTATTTT. Amino acid sequence: CASSPVLTSTDTQYF. The full variable domain, completed using reference TRBV14 and TRBJ2-3, is EAGVTQFPSHSVIEKGQTVTLRCDPISGHDNLYWYRRVMGKEIKFLLHFVKESKQDESGMPNNRFLAERTGGTYSTLKVQPAELEDSGVYFCASSPVLTSTDTQYFGPGTRLTVL.

This sequence joins TRBV21-1 and TRBJ2-5; the tabulated D call, TRBD2, remains unverified against the DNA. TRBV21-1 is designated a pseudogene. The CDR3 runs to 17 residues. The CDR3 bases are TGTGCCAGCAGCAAAAGGGACTCCCTAGGCTTCCAAGAGACCCAGTACTTC. This codes for CASSKRDSLGFQETQYF.

The chain joins TRBV6-5 to TRBJ2-7; 11 bases match TRBD1. The J segment lost 6 bases and the V segment lost 0 bases, leaving 1 base of the junction unmatched. The CDR3 is 14 amino acids. From germline, CDR1 is MNHEY and CDR2 SVGAGI. This chain's CDR3 is CASSYSDRGREQYF. The CDR3 region has the DNA TGTGCCAGCAGTTACTCGGACAGGGGGCGCGAGCAGTACTTC.